This entry lists 25 T cell receptor beta chains sequenced from one sample in a study of CD8 T cell repertoires and HIV-1 epitope variants. Produced via immunoSEQ multiplex PCR; TCRdb's table is partial and in-frame only. Of roughly 100,000 clones listed, roughly four fifths were seen once; the top ten hold 20% to 30%. The specimen was uncultured baseline CD8+ T cells from peripheral blood mononuclear cells (PBMCs). The source is a male donor with HIV.

This chain links TRBV2 with TRBJ2-5, with D possibly being TRBD1 (5 bases). V gave up 7 bases and J gave up 5 bases, with 20 bases separating them. Germline CDR1 is SNHLY and CDR2 is FYNNEI. This CDR3 contains 15 residues. This CDR3 is CASMTADTATETQYF. As DNA, the CDR3 is TGTGCCAGCATGACTGCGGACACCGCGACGGAGACCCAGTACTTC.

This chain uses TRBV5-6 with TRBJ2-1; 9 bases fit TRBD1. The V gene end was trimmed by 3 bases and the J gene end by 7 bases; junction bases not matched to a gene: 11. CDR3 length: 16 residues. Germline-derived CDR1 and CDR2 are SGHDT and YYEEEE. The CDR3 nucleotides read TGTGCCAGCAGCTCCGACAGGGGGTTCCGAGGGAATGAGCAGTTCTTC. As protein: CASSSDRGFRGNEQFF.

The chain uses TRBV2 and TRBJ2-5; 7 bases agree with TRBD1. This CDR3 spans 15 amino acids. The V segment lost 6 bases and the J segment 0 bases; nucleotides outside the gene matches: 7. Germline assignment: CDR1 SNHLY and CDR2 FYNNEI. CDR3 DNA: TGTGCCAGCAGGACGGGACAGCCAAACCAAGAGACCCAGTACTTC. It specifies CASRTGQPNQETQYF.

The chain links TRBV27 to TRBJ1-1, with D unresolved. The CDR3 sequence is 13 residues long. The V end lost 3 bases, the J end lost 3 bases, and 8 bases lay between the germline ends. From germline, CDR1 is MNHEY and CDR2 SMNVEV (reference sequence). The CDR3 DNA reads TGTGCCAGCAGTTTGGGTCCCGACACTGAAGCTTTCTTT. It yields the protein CASSLGPDTEAFF.

This clone appeared a few times. The gene calls are TRBV7-8 and TRBJ2-7; D is possibly TRBD1 (6 bases). The CDR3 runs 15 residues. Germline V gene lookup returns CDR1 SGHVS and CDR2 FQNEAQ. The V end lost 5 bases, the J end lost 2 bases, and 16 bases lay between the germline ends. The chain's CDR3 is CASSPRTALTYEQYF. The CDR3 DNA sequence: TGTGCCAGCAGCCCACGGACAGCTTTAACCTACGAGCAGTACTTC. Variable domain in full (rest from reference TRBV7-8 and TRBJ2-7): GAGVSQSPRYKVAKRGQDVALRCDPISGHVSLFWYQQALGQGPEFLTYFQNEAQLDKSGLPSDRFFAERPEGSVSTLKIQRTQQEDSAVYLCASSPRTALTYEQYFGPGTRLTVT.

The rearrangement uses TRBV7-2 and TRBJ2-5; D not certain. This CDR3 has 14 amino acids. Per the germline V gene, CDR1 is SGHTA and CDR2 is FQGNSA. V lost 6 bases, J lost 7 bases, and 18 bases lay in between. The CDR3 DNA reads as TGTGCCAGCAGGATAGATACACGGTCGGGGACCCAGTACTTC. Protein product: CASRIDTRSGTQYF.

The V gene is TRBV4-3, the J gene TRBJ2-7; D unresolved. Germline CDR1 reads LGHNA; CDR2 reads YSLEER. CDR3 length: 13 amino acids. Trimming shortened V by 0 bases and J by 3 bases, and 6 bases separated the two germline ends. The CDR3 coding sequence is TGCGCCAGCAGCCAAGAATTAAGCTACGAGCAGTACTTC. Translation gives CASSQELSYEQYF.

The chain links TRBV30 to TRBJ1-6, with a weak D call TRBD1 (5 bases). V shed 4 bases and J shed 7 bases, with 17 bases lying between them. Germline CDR1 and CDR2: GTSNPN and SVGIG (reference sequence). The CDR3 covers 15 residues. CDR3: CAWTGMGGRNSPLHF. For the CDR3, the DNA is TGTGCCTGGACTGGGATGGGGGGAAGAAATTCACCCCTCCACTTT.

V and J are TRBV5-1 and TRBJ2-3; D may match TRBD1 or TRBD2 (6 bases each). The CDR3 runs to 15 residues. Trimming removed 2 bases from V and 4 bases from J, with 14 bases in between. Looked up from germline, CDR1 is SGHRS and CDR2 is YFSETQ. The CDR3 DNA follows: TGCGCCAGCAGCTTACAGGGAGGATACGCAGATACGCAGTATTTT. Its translation is CASSLQGGYADTQYF.

The gene calls are TRBV9 and TRBJ1-5; 10 bases fit TRBD1. The CDR3 length is 16 residues. Trimming took 4 bases from V and 8 from J; bases not matched to a gene: 12. Germline CDR1 and CDR2: SGDLS and YYNGEE. The CDR3 loop is CASSPGTGARIEPQHF. The CDR3 DNA reads as TGTGCCAGCAGCCCAGGGACAGGGGCCAGGATAGAGCCCCAGCATTTT.

J is TRBJ2-3 and V is TRBV19, with D tentatively TRBD1 or TRBD2 (5 bases each). Germline lookup yields CDR1 LNHDA and CDR2 SQIVND (reference sequence). V was pared by 3 bases and J by 0 bases, with 16 bases between. The CDR3 has 17 amino acids. The CDR3 loop reads CASSIPRRGPSTDTQYF. CDR3 in DNA: TGTGCCAGTAGTATCCCCAGAAGGGGACCTAGCACAGATACGCAGTATTTT.

V and J are TRBV5-1 and TRBJ1-4; no definite D call. The length of the CDR3 is 14 residues. The V gene's germline CDR1 is SGHRS and CDR2 YFSETQ. Trimming took 0 bases from V and 4 from J, leaving 7 bases between them. CDR3 in DNA: TGCGCCAGCAGCTTGGGACCAAGTAATGAAAAACTGTTTTTT. It yields the protein CASSLGPSNEKLFF.

The chain recombines TRBV10-2 with TRBJ1-3, with D perhaps TRBD1 (6 bases). CDR1 is WSHSY, CDR2 SAAADI, per germline. V lost 2 bases, J lost 0 bases, and 11 bases lay in between. This CDR3 comprises 16 residues. For the CDR3, the DNA is TGCGCCAGCAGTGAGGCAGGGACAATCTCTGGAAACACCATATATTTT. It translates to CASSEAGTISGNTIYF.

The V call is TRBV5-1, the J call TRBJ2-5; 8 bases map to TRBD2. The V gene's germline CDR1 is SGHRS and CDR2 YFSETQ. With V trimmed by 1 base and J by 6 bases, 5 bases remained unmatched. This CDR3 contains 14 residues. CDR3 amino acids: CASSLPGGPQTQYF. The DNA of the CDR3 is TGCGCCAGCAGCTTGCCGGGGGGGCCTCAGACCCAGTACTTC.

This clone has at least ten counts. The rearrangement uses TRBV19 and TRBJ1-2, with D unclear. Germline V gene data show CDR1 as LNHDA and CDR2 as SQIVND (reference sequence). The CDR3 extends over 12 amino acids. V was clipped by 5 bases and J by 8 bases, with 12 bases between them. CDR3 residues: CASSPGPRGYTF. The CDR3 region has the DNA TGTGCCAGTAGTCCTGGACCAAGAGGCTACACCTTC.

V gene TRBV2 combines with J gene TRBJ1-2, with TRBD1 matching over 9 bases. CDR1 and CDR2 from the germline V gene are SNHLY and FYNNEI. Trimming at V came to 4 bases and at J to 5 bases, leaving 11 bases not matched to a gene. The CDR3 has 16 residues. The CDR3 nucleotides read TGTGCCAGCAGTGCATTTGAGACAGGGGGAAGGTATGGCTACACCTTC. It translates to CASSAFETGGRYGYTF.

A few counts support this clone. The chain employs TRBV15 and TRBJ2-5; tentative D call: TRBD2 (5 bases). CDR1 and CDR2 from the germline V gene are LNHNV and YYDKDF (reference sequence). V dropped 0 bases and J dropped 2 bases, with 10 bases sitting between them. This CDR3 comprises 15 residues. The CDR3 coding sequence is TGTGCCACCAGCAGAGATGGACTGGCACAAGAGACCCAGTACTTC. Its protein is CATSRDGLAQETQYF.

This clone was seen more than once but under ten times. The genes are TRBV5-5 and TRBJ2-3, with 8 bases identical to TRBD1. This CDR3 is 19 amino acids long. Germline assignment: CDR1 SGHKS and CDR2 YYEKEE (reference sequence). Unmatched junction bases numbered 17, after V lost 5 bases and J lost 0 bases. The CDR3, as DNA: TGTGCCAGCAGTCTTCTTCCCGGTCAGGGGGCGGAAAGCACAGATACGCAGTATTTT. Protein product: CASSLLPGQGAESTDTQYF.

The chain links TRBV15 to TRBJ2-1, with 12 bases aligning to TRBD2. The trim removed 0 bases at V and 9 bases at J, leaving 15 bases unmatched. The CDR3 runs 19 residues. Germline-derived CDR1 and CDR2 are LNHNV and YYDKDF (reference sequence). CDR3 sequence reads: CATSRDLRTSGEKHSEQFF. In DNA, the CDR3 is TGTGCCACCAGCAGAGATTTAAGGACTAGCGGGGAGAAACACAGTGAGCAGTTCTTC.

V and J are TRBV6-5 and TRBJ2-7; 13 nucleotides line up with TRBD2. V gave up 2 bases and J gave up 7 bases; unmatched junction bases: 8. From germline, CDR1 is MNHEY and CDR2 SVGAGI. This CDR3 region has 16 residues. The chain's CDR3 is CASSYGTSGTLGEQYF. The CDR3, as DNA: TGTGCCAGCAGTTACGGGACTAGCGGGACCCTGGGGGAGCAGTACTTC.

This sequence joins TRBV10-1 and TRBJ2-7, with 7 positions matching TRBD2. V shed 6 bases and J 2 bases; nucleotides not matched to a gene: 10. The CDR3 has 15 residues. CDR1 and CDR2 (germline): WNHNN, SYGVQD (reference sequence). CDR3 region: CASREGLAVTYEQYF. The CDR3 DNA follows: TGCGCCAGCAGGGAAGGGCTAGCGGTTACCTACGAGCAGTACTTC.

This rearrangement joins TRBV5-1 to TRBJ2-5, with unresolved D. Germline V gene lookup returns CDR1 SGHRS and CDR2 YFSETQ. The CDR3 totals 12 residues. Trimming cost V 0 bases and J 2 bases, with 2 bases left between them. The CDR3 protein is CASSLEQETQYF. The DNA for the CDR3 is TGCGCCAGCAGCTTGGAGCAAGAGACCCAGTACTTC. The complete variable domain, with remaining parts taken from reference TRBV5-1 and TRBJ2-5, reads KAGVTQTPRYLIKTRGQQVTLSCSPISGHRSVSWYQQTPGQGLQFLFEYFSETQRNKGNFPGRFSGRQFSNSRSEMNVSTLELGDSALYLCASSLEQETQYFGPGTRLLVL.

This chain uses TRBV28 with TRBJ2-1; 11 bases agree with TRBD1. The CDR3 sequence is 15 residues long. Germline V gene lookup returns CDR1 MDHEN and CDR2 SYDVKM. V shed 6 bases, J shed 7 bases, and the junction held 8 bases outside the gene matches. The CDR3 nucleotides read TGTGCCAGCAGAGGGACAGGGGGATTAAGGAATGAGCAGTTCTTC. Translated, it gives CASRGTGGLRNEQFF.

The chain joins TRBV19 to TRBJ2-5; weak D call: TRBD2 (6 bases). CDR3 length: 16 residues. Trimming shortened V by 3 bases and J by 3 bases, and 17 bases separated the two germline ends. Germline V gene sequence: CDR1 LNHDA, CDR2 SQIVND (reference sequence). DNA for the CDR3: TGTGCCAGTAGTATTGGTGGGAGACGGGGGAAAGAGACCCAGTACTTC. Its translation: CASSIGGRRGKETQYF. Supplemented by reference TRBV19 and TRBJ2-5, the full variable domain reads DGGITQSPKYLFRKEGQNVTLSCEQNLNHDAMYWYRQDPGQGLRLIYYSQIVNDFQKGDIAEGYSVSREKKESFPLTVTSAQKNPTAFYLCASSIGGRRGKETQYFGPGTRLLVL.

The V gene is TRBV5-1, the J gene TRBJ2-6, with 10 bases matching TRBD1. The CDR3 consists of 17 residues. In germline, CDR1 is SGHRS, CDR2 YFSETQ. V was pared by 4 bases and J by 2 bases, with 6 bases of the junction left unmatched. In nucleotides, the CDR3 is TGCGCCAGCAGCCGGGACAGGGGAAGAACTGGGGCCAACGTCCTGACTTTC. It encodes CASSRDRGRTGANVLTF.